This entry describes one T cell receptor beta chain. Its target is unknown. All donors participated as healthy donors of bone marrow. PCR primers comprised 60 Vbeta and 13 Jbeta primers. Sequencing used immunoSEQ multiplex PCR; TCRdb keeps in-frame clones, though not all of them. In the table there are about 150,000 clones, 60% to 80% of which are singletons. This sample was taken from a study of cytomegalovirus exposure and HLA in healthy donors. The CDR3 contains 15 residues. Germline trimming cut 4 bases from V and 0 bases from J; bases unmatched to any gene: 1. Germline CDR1 is SGHRS and CDR2 is YFSETQ. Study findings and constraints: One variant, a missense change in DCLRE1C, was linked in a later analysis to TCR beta V- and J-gene trimming. The study labeled fewer than 200 TCR beta chains cytomegalovirus-associated. About 87% or about 30% of the time was how often most TCR beta V segments were productive, according to an earlier analysis.

The specimen was PBMCs. The gene calls are TRBV5-1 and TRBJ2-2; 9 bases match TRBD2. The origin of this receptor is a male donor in good health and CMV-seronegative. The CDR3 sequence is CASSRLAANTGELFF. The CDR3 DNA sequence: TGCGCCAGCAGCCGACTAGCGGCGAACACCGGGGAGCTGTTTTTT.